This T cell receptor (beta chain) appears in the sequencing data of a study of blood T cell repertoires in COVID-19. Study details: Acute and convalescent COVID-19 specimens originated in the United States, Italy and Spain. T cells, B-cell-depleted T cells, or PBMCs provided the cDNA or gDNA that served as material.

V was pared by 0 bases and J by 3 bases, with 15 bases between. The CDR3 spans 17 residues. Looked up from germline, CDR1 is LGHNA and CDR2 is YSLEER. Generated by immunoSEQ multiplex PCR, the TCRdb table keeps only in-frame clones and is missing some. The sample has about 62,000 clones, roughly 72% seen once. The source is a woman between 45 and 60 years old with active or convalescent COVID-19. The chain links TRBV4-3 to TRBJ2-1; D is perhaps TRBD2 (5 bases). Sequencing was done on a sample of peripheral blood. CDR3 DNA sequence: TGCGCCAGCAGCCAAGACAGGCTAGCAGTCATCTACAATGAGCAGTTCTTC. The encoded protein is CASSQDRLAVIYNEQFF.